This paragraph reports one TCR beta chain. Its antigen is still unknown. These data are taken from a study of cytomegalovirus exposure and HLA in healthy donors. Notes on the study in general: In vitro testing confirmed three CMV-associated chains as specific for CMV antigens. Highly shared sequence variants in one cluster were likely a sequencing artifact. Earlier analysis looked at TCR beta V segments, and most were productive about 87% or about 30% of the time.

This CDR3 region has 17 residues. In germline, CDR1 is SGDLS, CDR2 YYNGEE. V dropped 4 bases and J dropped 0; count of bases not matched to a gene: 11. Regarding donors, all were healthy bone marrow donors. It was with 60 Vbeta and 13 Jbeta primers that the PCR ran. Sequencing used immunoSEQ multiplex PCR; TCRdb keeps in-frame clones, though not all of them. This sample's table has 150,000 to 200,000 clones. This receptor was taken from a woman under 30 in good health and CMV-seropositive. Material: PBMCs. The chain employs TRBV9 and TRBJ1-1, with TRBD1 matching over 8 bases. CDR3 coding DNA: TGTGCCAGCAGCCCCCATATGGGACAGGCCATGAACACTGAAGCTTTCTTT. Its protein product is CASSPHMGQAMNTEAFF.